This T cell receptor beta chain was identified during a study of blood T cell repertoires in COVID-19. V was pared by 6 bases and J by 4 bases, with 15 bases between. CDR1 and CDR2 from the germline V gene are MNHEY and SVGAGI. The length of the CDR3 is 14 residues. Clones were read by immunoSEQ multiplex PCR, and TCRdb kept only the in-frame ones, dropping some. Here the sample spans a few hundred thousand clones, over 75% being singletons. The chain carries TRBV6-5 and TRBJ1-1, with D possibly TRBD1 on 6 matching bases. Sequencing used PBMCs or T cells enriched from blood (not recorded which). The sequence was collected from a woman aged 30 to 39 who had recovered from COVID-19. The CDR3 loop reads CASRLQGGVTEAFF. CDR3 DNA sequence: TGTGCCAGCAGGCTACAGGGCGGTGTCACTGAAGCTTTCTTT.